The clone carrying this T cell receptor (beta chain) was seen more than once but under ten times. The CDR3 contains 22 residues. Germline V gene lookup returns CDR1 MRHNA and CDR2 SNTAGT. V gave up 1 base and J gave up 0 bases; unmatched junction bases: 16. It was during active infection that Seattle patients were enrolled and then longitudinally followed. Study processing details: Cell counts per sample came from amplifying reference gene primers. The protocol was immunoSEQ multiplex PCR, while the TCRdb copy is restricted to in-frame clones and leaves out a portion. V and J calls and clone size follow that table, whereas D and trimming were derived from the DNA. Altogether 80,000 to 100,000 clones are present, about 74% being singletons, with the ten largest covering over 3.5%. The sample belongs to a study of blood T cell repertoires in COVID-19. In the study overall: The cDNA or gDNA used as material had been derived from T cells, B-cell-depleted T cells, or PBMCs.

The V and J genes are TRBV6-4 and TRBJ2-2; 11 bases match TRBD2. The receptor was derived from a man in his 70s with COVID-19, enrolled during active disease. Sequenced: peripheral blood. CDR3 DNA: TGTGCCAGCAGTGACTTGAGCCCGCCGGGACTAGCGGCGATAGCGAACACCGGGGAGCTGTTTTTT. Protein product: CASSDLSPPGLAAIANTGELFF.